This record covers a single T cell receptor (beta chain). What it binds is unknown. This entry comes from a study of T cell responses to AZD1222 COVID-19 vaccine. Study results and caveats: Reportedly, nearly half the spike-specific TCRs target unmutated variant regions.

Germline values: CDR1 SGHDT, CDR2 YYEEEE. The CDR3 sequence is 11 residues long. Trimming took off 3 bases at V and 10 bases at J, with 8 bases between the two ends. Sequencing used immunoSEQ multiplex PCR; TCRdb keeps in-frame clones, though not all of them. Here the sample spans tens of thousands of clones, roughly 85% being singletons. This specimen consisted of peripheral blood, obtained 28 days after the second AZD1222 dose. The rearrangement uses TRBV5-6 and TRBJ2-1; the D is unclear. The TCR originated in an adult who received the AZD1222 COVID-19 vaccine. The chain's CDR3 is CASSSYGEQFF. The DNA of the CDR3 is TGTGCCAGCAGCTCCTACGGCGAGCAGTTCTTC.